A selection of T cell receptor beta chains follows, all from one sample in a study of cytomegalovirus exposure and HLA in healthy donors. This table comes from immunoSEQ multiplex PCR, and its TCRdb copy is limited to in-frame clones, with some not included. Altogether 90,000 to 100,000 clones are present, less than 10% being singletons, with the ten largest covering approximately 5.1%. Source material: PBMCs. These receptors came from a man aged 45-65 years in good health and CMV-seropositive. The CDR3 runs from the conserved cysteine through the conserved F or W. The D gene is left open where the match is weak. Clone sizes are given selectively: once, few, many, or a class where the clone is expanded.

.,TRBJ2-3,few,TRBV21-1,TGTGCCAGCAGCAAAGGCCGGGTGAACACAGATACGCAGTATTTT,CASSKGRVNTDTQYF
.,TRBJ2-5,few,TRBV25-1,TGTGCCAGCAGTGAAACCTTCGCAGGGCACGAGACCCAGTACTTC,CASSETFAGHETQYF
TRBD1,TRBJ2-1,.,TRBV2,TGTGCCAGCAGGGAGACAGGGGGCAAGAATGAGCAGTTCTTC,CASRETGGKNEQFF
TRBD2,TRBJ2-3,.,TRBV28,TGTGCCAGCAGACCACCGACTAGCGGAAAGGGCGATACGCAGTATTTT,CASRPPTSGKGDTQYF
TRBD2,TRBJ2-3,.,TRBV28,TGTGCCAGCAGCCGCGGGGGGGACACAGATACGCAGTATTTT,CASSRGGDTDTQYF
TRBD1,TRBJ1-2,.,TRBV27,TGTGCCAGCAGTCAACACCCGACAGGGGTCGACTATGGCTACACCTTC,CASSQHPTGVDYGYTF
TRBD1,TRBJ1-2,few,TRBV5-8,TGTGCCAGCAGCTTGCCCTCGACAGGGGACTATGGCTACACCTTC,CASSLPSTGDYGYTF
.,TRBJ2-1,few,TRBV10-3,TGTGCCATCAGTGCGCAGGGGCTTTACAATGAGCAGTTCTTC,CAISAQGLYNEQFF
.,TRBJ1-2,few,TRBV5-6,TGTGCCAGCAACGACAGATTCTATGGCTACACCTTC,CASNDRFYGYTF
TRBD2,TRBJ2-3,few,TRBV9,TGTGCCAGCAGCGTCGGGACTAGCGGCCTCACAGATACGCAGTATTTT,CASSVGTSGLTDTQYF
TRBD2,TRBJ2-3,.,TRBV10-2,TGCGCCAGCGGGCCCAGCGGGAATGCAGATACGCAGTATTTT,CASGPSGNADTQYF